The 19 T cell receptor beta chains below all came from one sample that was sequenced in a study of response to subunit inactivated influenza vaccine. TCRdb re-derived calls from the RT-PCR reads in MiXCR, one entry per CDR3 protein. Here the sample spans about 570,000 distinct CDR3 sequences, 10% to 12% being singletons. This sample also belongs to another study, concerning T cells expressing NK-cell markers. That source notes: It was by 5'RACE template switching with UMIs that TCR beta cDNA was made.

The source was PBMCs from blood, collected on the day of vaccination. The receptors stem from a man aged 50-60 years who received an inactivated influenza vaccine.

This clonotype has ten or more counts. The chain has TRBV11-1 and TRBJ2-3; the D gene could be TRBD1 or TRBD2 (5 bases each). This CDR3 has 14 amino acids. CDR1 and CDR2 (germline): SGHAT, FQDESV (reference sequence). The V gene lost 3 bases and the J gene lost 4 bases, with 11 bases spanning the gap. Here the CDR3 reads CASSFNGAPDTQYF. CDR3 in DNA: TGTGCCAGCAGCTTTAACGGGGCCCCAGATACGCAGTATTTT.

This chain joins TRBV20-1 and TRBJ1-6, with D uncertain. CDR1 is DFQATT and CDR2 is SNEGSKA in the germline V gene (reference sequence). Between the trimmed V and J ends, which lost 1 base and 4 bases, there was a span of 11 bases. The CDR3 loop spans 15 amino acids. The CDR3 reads CSARGGQTYNSPLHF. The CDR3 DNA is TGCAGTGCTAGAGGGGGTCAGACATATAATTCACCCCTCCACTTT.

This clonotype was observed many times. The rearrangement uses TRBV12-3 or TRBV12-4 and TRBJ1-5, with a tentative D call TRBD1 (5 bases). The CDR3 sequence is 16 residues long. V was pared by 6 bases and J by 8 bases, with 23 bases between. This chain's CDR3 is CASSQGVGQPGEPQHF. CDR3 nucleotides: TGTGCCAGCAGCCAAGGAGTAGGGCAGCCGGGGGAGCCCCAGCATTTT.

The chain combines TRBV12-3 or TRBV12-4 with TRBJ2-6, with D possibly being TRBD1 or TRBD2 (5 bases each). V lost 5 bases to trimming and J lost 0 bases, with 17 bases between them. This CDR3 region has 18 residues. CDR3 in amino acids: CASSPGTVYNSGANVLTF. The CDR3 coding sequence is TGTGCCAGCAGTCCCGGGACGGTTTATAACTCTGGGGCCAACGTCCTGACTTTC.

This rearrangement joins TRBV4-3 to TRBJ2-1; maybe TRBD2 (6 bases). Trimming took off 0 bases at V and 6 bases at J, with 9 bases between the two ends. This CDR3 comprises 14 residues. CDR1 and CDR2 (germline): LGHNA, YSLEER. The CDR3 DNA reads TGCGCCAGCAGCCAAGACGGGGGACCCAATGAGCAGTTCTTC. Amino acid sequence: CASSQDGGPNEQFF.

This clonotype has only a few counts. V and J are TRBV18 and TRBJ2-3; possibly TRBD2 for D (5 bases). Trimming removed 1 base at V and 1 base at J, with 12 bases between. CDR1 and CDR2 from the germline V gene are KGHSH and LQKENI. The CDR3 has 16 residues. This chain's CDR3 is CASSPRVIGGTDTQYF. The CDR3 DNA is TGTGCCAGCTCACCACGGGTGATCGGGGGCACAGATACGCAGTATTTT.

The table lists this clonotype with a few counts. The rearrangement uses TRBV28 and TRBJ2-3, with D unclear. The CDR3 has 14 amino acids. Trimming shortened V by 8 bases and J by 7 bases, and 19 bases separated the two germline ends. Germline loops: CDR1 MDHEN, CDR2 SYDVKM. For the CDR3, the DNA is TGTGCCAGCGGTGACGAAAACCTTATACATACGCAGTATTTT. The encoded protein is CASGDENLIHTQYF.

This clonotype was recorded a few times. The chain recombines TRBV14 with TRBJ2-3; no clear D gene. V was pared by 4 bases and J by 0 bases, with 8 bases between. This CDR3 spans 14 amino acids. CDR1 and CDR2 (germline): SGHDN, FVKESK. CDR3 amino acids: CASSPSSSTDTQYF. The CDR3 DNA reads TGTGCCAGCAGCCCCTCCTCTAGCACAGATACGCAGTATTTT.

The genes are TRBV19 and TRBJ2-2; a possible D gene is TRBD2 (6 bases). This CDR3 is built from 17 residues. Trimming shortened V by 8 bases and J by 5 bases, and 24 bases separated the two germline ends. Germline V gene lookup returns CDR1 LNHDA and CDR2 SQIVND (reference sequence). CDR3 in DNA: TGTGCCAGTTCAAGGGACTCCCCATACCGCGGTACCGGGGAGCTGTTTTTT. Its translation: CASSRDSPYRGTGELFF.

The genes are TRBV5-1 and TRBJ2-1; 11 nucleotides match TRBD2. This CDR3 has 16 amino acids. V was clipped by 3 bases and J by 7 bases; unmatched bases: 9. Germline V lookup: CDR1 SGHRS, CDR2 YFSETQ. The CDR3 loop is CASSSSGTSGGNEQFF. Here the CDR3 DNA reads TGCGCCAGCAGCTCTTCCGGGACTAGCGGAGGGAATGAGCAGTTCTTC.

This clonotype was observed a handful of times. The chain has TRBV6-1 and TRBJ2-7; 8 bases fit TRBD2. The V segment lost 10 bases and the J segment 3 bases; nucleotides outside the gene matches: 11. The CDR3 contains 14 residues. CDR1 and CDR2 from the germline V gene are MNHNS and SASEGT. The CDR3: CATFSFSGVYEQYF. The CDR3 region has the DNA TGTGCCACCTTTTCCTTTAGCGGGGTCTACGAGCAGTACTTC.

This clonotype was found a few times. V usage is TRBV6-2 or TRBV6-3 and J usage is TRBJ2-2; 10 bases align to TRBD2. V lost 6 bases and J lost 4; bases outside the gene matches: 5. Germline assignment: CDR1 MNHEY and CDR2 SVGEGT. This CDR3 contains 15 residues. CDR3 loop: CASRPRLAGTGELFF. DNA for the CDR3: TGTGCCAGCAGGCCCCGACTAGCGGGCACCGGGGAGCTGTTTTTT.

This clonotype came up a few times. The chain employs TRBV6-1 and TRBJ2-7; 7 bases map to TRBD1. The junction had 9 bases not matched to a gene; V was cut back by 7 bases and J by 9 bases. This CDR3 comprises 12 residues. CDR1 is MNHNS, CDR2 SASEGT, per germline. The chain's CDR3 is CASKTGDVVQYF. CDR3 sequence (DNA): TGTGCCAGCAAAACAGGGGATGTCGTGCAGTACTTC.

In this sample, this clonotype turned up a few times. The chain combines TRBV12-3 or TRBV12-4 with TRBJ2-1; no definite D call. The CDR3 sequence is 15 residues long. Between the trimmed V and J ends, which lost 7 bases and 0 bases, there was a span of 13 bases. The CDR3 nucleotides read TGTGCCAGCACTTTGGGTCCTAGCTCCTACAATGAGCAGTTCTTC. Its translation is CASTLGPSSYNEQFF.

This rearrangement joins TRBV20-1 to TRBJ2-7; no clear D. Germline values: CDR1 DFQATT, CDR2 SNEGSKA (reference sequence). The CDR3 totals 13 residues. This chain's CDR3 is CSATWAVSYEQYF. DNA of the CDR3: TGCAGCGCCACGTGGGCGGTCTCCTACGAGCAGTACTTC.

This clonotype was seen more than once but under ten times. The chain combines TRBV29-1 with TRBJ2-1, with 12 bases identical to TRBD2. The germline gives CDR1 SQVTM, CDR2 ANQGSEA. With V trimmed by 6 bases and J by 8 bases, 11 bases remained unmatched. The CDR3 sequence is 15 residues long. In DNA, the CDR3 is TGCAGCGTCACCCGACTAGCGGGAGTGAAGGATGAGCAGTTCTTC. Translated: CSVTRLAGVKDEQFF.

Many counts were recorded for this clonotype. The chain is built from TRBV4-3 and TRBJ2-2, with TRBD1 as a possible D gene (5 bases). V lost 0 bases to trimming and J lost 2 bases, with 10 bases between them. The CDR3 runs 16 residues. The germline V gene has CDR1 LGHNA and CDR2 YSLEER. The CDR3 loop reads CASSQDWTLNTGELFF. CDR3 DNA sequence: TGCGCCAGCAGCCAAGATTGGACACTAAACACCGGGGAGCTGTTTTTT.

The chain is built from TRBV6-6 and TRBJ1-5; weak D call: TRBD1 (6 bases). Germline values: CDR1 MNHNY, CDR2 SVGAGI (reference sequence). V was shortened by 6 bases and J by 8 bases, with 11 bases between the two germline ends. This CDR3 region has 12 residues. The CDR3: CASRRNREPQHF. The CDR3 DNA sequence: TGTGCCAGCAGGCGAAACAGGGAGCCCCAGCATTTT.

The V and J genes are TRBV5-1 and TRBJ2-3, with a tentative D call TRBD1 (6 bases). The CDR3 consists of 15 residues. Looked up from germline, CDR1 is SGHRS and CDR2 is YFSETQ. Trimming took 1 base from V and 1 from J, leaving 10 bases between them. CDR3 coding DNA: TGCGCCAGCAGCTTGCAGGGGAGCCGCACAGATACGCAGTATTTT. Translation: CASSLQGSRTDTQYF. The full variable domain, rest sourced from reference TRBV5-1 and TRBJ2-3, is KAGVTQTPRYLIKTRGQQVTLSCSPISGHRSVSWYQQTPGQGLQFLFEYFSETQRNKGNFPGRFSGRQFSNSRSEMNVSTLELGDSALYLCASSLQGSRTDTQYFGPGTRLTVL.